Shown below are 14 T cell receptor beta chains from a single sample sequenced in a study of T cells after yellow fever vaccination. TCRdb re-analysed the 5' RACE reads in MiXCR, keeping a single row per CDR3 protein. The sample includes hundreds of thousands of distinct CDR3 sequences, about 6% of them seen just once. Sequencing was performed on PBMCs, taken 5 days after the yellow fever booster vaccination. These receptors originate from a man younger than 45 who received the YFV17D yellow fever vaccine.

This clonotype was seen many times. The V gene is TRBV29-1, the J gene TRBJ2-1; 11 bases agree with TRBD2. Losses at the gene ends were 7 bases for V and 4 bases for J; bases not matched to a gene: 6. The CDR3 is 14 amino acids. Germline CDR1 and CDR2: SQVTM and ANQGSEA. This chain's CDR3 is CSARGLAEYNEQFF. CDR3 coding DNA: TGCAGCGCTAGGGGACTAGCGGAGTACAATGAGCAGTTCTTC.

In its sample, this clonotype was seen a few times. The chain couples TRBV9 to TRBJ2-7; a weak D match, TRBD2 (6 bases). Trimming cost V 4 bases and J 3 bases, with 17 bases left between them. Per germline, CDR1 SGDLS and CDR2 YYNGEE. The CDR3 sequence is 15 residues long. The CDR3 sequence is CASSPGLRDGYEQYF. In nucleotides, the CDR3 is TGTGCCAGCAGCCCCGGTCTGCGGGACGGCTACGAGCAGTACTTC.

V and J are TRBV7-9 and TRBJ2-7; no clear D gene. This CDR3 comprises 11 residues. Germline CDR1 and CDR2: SEHNR and FQNEAQ (reference sequence). V dropped 5 bases and J dropped 5 bases, with 7 bases sitting between them. In DNA, the CDR3 is TGTGCCAGCAGCGGAGAGGACGAGCAGTACTTC. Amino acid sequence: CASSGEDEQYF.

In its sample, this clonotype was seen a few times. The chain is built from TRBV29-1 and TRBJ2-5, with D tentatively TRBD2 (6 bases). The germline gives CDR1 SQVTM, CDR2 ANQGSEA. V dropped 3 bases and J dropped 1 base, with 9 bases sitting between them. The CDR3 is 13 residues long. CDR3 in DNA: TGCAGCGTTGAGTCGGGGGTCCAAGAGACCCAGTACTTC. Translation gives CSVESGVQETQYF.

In its sample, this clonotype was seen a few times. The rearrangement uses TRBV5-6 and TRBJ2-2, with a weak D call TRBD2 (5 bases). The length of the CDR3 is 15 residues. V was pared by 4 bases and J by 2 bases, with 12 bases between. Germline CDR1 is SGHDT and CDR2 is YYEEEE. The CDR3 sequence is CASSPGVANTGELFF. CDR3 DNA sequence: TGTGCCAGCAGCCCCGGGGTCGCCAACACCGGGGAGCTGTTTTTT. Full variable domain (outside the CDR3, taken from reference TRBV5-6 and TRBJ2-2): DAGVTQSPTHLIKTRGQQVTLRCSPKSGHDTVSWYQQALGQGPQFIFQYYEEEERQRGNFPDRFSGHQFPNYSSELNVNALLLGDSALYLCASSPGVANTGELFFGEGSRLTVL.

This rearrangement joins TRBV18 to TRBJ2-1, with 9 bases aligning to TRBD2. The CDR3 totals 18 residues. Unmatched junction bases numbered 11, after V lost 3 bases and J lost 2 bases. Per germline, CDR1 KGHSH and CDR2 LQKENI. CDR3 sequence (DNA): TGTGCCAGCTCACCGGGGACTAGCTGGAGGGCGACCTACAATGAGCAGTTCTTC. This translates into CASSPGTSWRATYNEQFF.

This clonotype has only a few counts. The gene calls are TRBV7-8 and TRBJ2-1; 9 bases match TRBD2. The CDR3 covers 14 residues. The trim removed 5 bases at V and 6 bases at J, leaving 5 bases unmatched. Germline values: CDR1 SGHVS, CDR2 FQNEAQ. CDR3 nucleotides: TGTGCCAGCAGCCATAGCGGGAGAGGCAATGAGCAGTTCTTC. Translated, it gives CASSHSGRGNEQFF.

This clonotype occurred many times. The rearrangement joins TRBV3-1 to TRBJ2-6, with a tentative D call TRBD1 (5 bases). Germline V lookup: CDR1 LGHDT, CDR2 YNNKEL (reference sequence). Between the trimmed V and J ends, which lost 6 bases and 4 bases, there was a span of 7 bases. This CDR3 has 13 residues. CDR3 sequence: CASRRTGANVLTF. As DNA, the CDR3 is TGTGCCAGCAGACGGACAGGGGCCAACGTCCTGACTTTC.

This clonotype was counted a few times. The rearrangement joins TRBV12-3 or TRBV12-4 to TRBJ1-5; D might be TRBD1 (5 bases). The CDR3 runs 16 residues. The germline V and J ends were trimmed by 2 bases and 7 bases, with 18 bases remaining between them. The CDR3 nucleotides are TGTGCCAGCAGTTTATCTTGGCAGGGTAGGATACAGCCCCAGCATTTT. It translates to CASSLSWQGRIQPQHF.

This clonotype has a handful of counts. This rearrangement joins TRBV3-1 to TRBJ2-3; no firm D call. This CDR3 has 16 amino acids. CDR1 is LGHDT, CDR2 YNNKEL, per germline (reference sequence). V lost 1 base, J lost 4 bases, and 15 bases lay in between. CDR3 nucleotides: TGTGCCAGCAGCCAAGGGGCACTGAGAGGATCAGATACGCAGTATTTT. This encodes CASSQGALRGSDTQYF.

The chain is built from TRBV20-1 and TRBJ2-7; D remains unclear. Trimming removed 0 bases from V and 8 bases from J, with 14 bases in between. In germline, CDR1 is DFQATT, CDR2 SNEGSKA (reference sequence). This CDR3 spans 13 amino acids. As DNA, the CDR3 is TGCAGTGCTAGAGAAAGATGGGGAAGTAAGCAGTACTTC. Residues: CSARERWGSKQYF.

This clonotype has ten or more counts. This rearrangement joins TRBV2 to TRBJ2-1; TRBD1 agrees at 7 bases. With V trimmed by 9 bases and J by 0 bases, 8 bases remained unmatched. This CDR3 comprises 15 residues. CDR1 is SNHLY, CDR2 FYNNEI, per germline. CDR3 protein: CAREKRQGSYNEQFF. The CDR3 coding sequence is TGTGCCAGAGAGAAAAGACAGGGCTCCTACAATGAGCAGTTCTTC.

This clonotype occurred a few times. The rearrangement uses TRBV7-2 and TRBJ2-7, with 7 bases matching TRBD1. J was trimmed by 0 bases and V by 5 bases; bases with no gene match: 13. This CDR3 is 17 amino acids long. CDR1 and CDR2 (germline): SGHTA, FQGNSA. The CDR3 sequence: CASSTRWGQTHSYEQYF. Here the CDR3 DNA reads TGTGCCAGCAGCACTAGATGGGGACAGACACACTCCTACGAGCAGTACTTC.

This clonotype was recorded many times. This chain connects TRBV27 to TRBJ2-1; possible D gene TRBD1, 5 bases. The CDR3 runs to 15 residues. Germline values: CDR1 MNHEY, CDR2 SMNVEV (reference sequence). V shed 6 bases and J shed 8 bases, with 20 bases lying between them. The CDR3 reads CASRNQGLEPDEQFF. The CDR3 DNA reads as TGTGCCAGCAGGAACCAGGGCTTGGAACCGGATGAGCAGTTCTTC.